This T cell receptor (beta chain) was captured by sequencing in a study of cytomegalovirus exposure and HLA in healthy donors. Details on this clone: Its antigen is not identified.

Findings of the study overall: The dataset shows that most TCR sequences were rare, while some public TCRs occurred in many donors.

V gave up 6 bases and J gave up 9 bases, with 18 bases separating them. The CDR3 consists of 14 residues. Germline loops: CDR1 MNHEY, CDR2 SVGAGI. Measured with immunoSEQ multiplex PCR; TCRdb has only the in-frame clones, and not every one. The data hold 100,000 to 150,000 clones, with nearly 90% observed a single time. The J gene is TRBJ1-5, the V gene TRBV6-5, with no clear D. Sequenced input: PBMCs. The clonotype was recovered from a young woman in good health and CMV-seronegative. CDR3 bases: TGTGCCAGCAGGTACCGTGGGCACGCCTGGCCCCAGCATTTT. Amino acids: CASRYRGHAWPQHF.